The next 19 T cell receptor beta chains were all read from a single sample in a study of CD8 T cells in ankylosing spondylitis. One entry per CDR3 protein results from TCRdb running MiXCR on the 5' RACE reads. This sample yields 200,000 to 250,000 distinct CDR3 sequences, of which approximately 8% are seen a single time; 4.5% to 5% belongs to the top ten. Sequenced: blood, either unsorted or a sorted T cell fraction (not recorded which). These receptors were collected from a female donor with ankylosing spondylitis or in good health (not recorded which).

The chain combines TRBV7-2 with TRBJ2-1; 7 nucleotides match TRBD1. V was pared by 3 bases and J by 7 bases, with 9 bases of the junction left unmatched. The CDR3 covers 15 residues. Germline values: CDR1 SGHTA, CDR2 FQGNSA. This CDR3 is CASSFFSDRVNEQFF. Here the CDR3 DNA reads TGTGCCAGCAGCTTCTTCTCCGACAGGGTAAATGAGCAGTTCTTC.

This clonotype was recorded many times. The chain joins TRBV29-1 to TRBJ2-1; TRBD2 aligns across 10 bases. The V and J ends lost 1 base and 4 bases, in that order; junction bases with no gene match: 4. This CDR3 region has 15 residues. In germline, CDR1 is SQVTM, CDR2 ANQGSEA. The CDR3 sequence: CSVEAKTSGYNEQFF. CDR3 DNA: TGCAGCGTTGAAGCAAAGACTAGCGGGTACAATGAGCAGTTCTTC.

The table lists this clonotype with many counts. This chain connects TRBV10-3 to TRBJ2-2; D is unresolved. The CDR3 totals 15 residues. Trimming took off 4 bases at V and 2 bases at J, with 11 bases between the two ends. Germline loops: CDR1 ENHRY, CDR2 SYGVKD. In DNA form, the CDR3 reads TGTGCCATCAGTGGTCGTGGGATTAACACCGGGGAGCTGTTTTTT. This encodes CAISGRGINTGELFF.

J is TRBJ2-2 and V is TRBV5-1; weak D call: TRBD1 (5 bases). In germline, CDR1 is SGHRS, CDR2 YFSETQ. The V gene lost 4 bases and the J gene lost 4 bases, with 17 bases spanning the gap. The CDR3 totals 16 residues. The CDR3 loop is CASSPVGQGFTGELFF. CDR3 bases: TGCGCCAGCAGCCCTGTCGGGCAGGGCTTCACCGGGGAGCTGTTTTTT.

This clonotype was seen many times. V gene TRBV4-3 combines with J gene TRBJ1-1; tentatively, D is TRBD1 (6 bases). In germline, CDR1 is LGHNA, CDR2 YSLEER. The V gene lost 0 bases and the J gene lost 0 bases, with 11 bases spanning the gap. This CDR3 contains 16 residues. CDR3 bases: TGCGCCAGCAGCCAAGACTTCTCAGGGGTGAACACTGAAGCTTTCTTT. It yields the protein CASSQDFSGVNTEAFF.

In its sample, this clonotype was seen many times. The chain employs TRBV20-1 and TRBJ2-5, with TRBD1 identical over 9 bases. Germline trimming cut 3 bases from V and 0 bases from J; bases unmatched to any gene: 8. Germline V CDR1 and CDR2: DFQATT, SNEGSKA (reference sequence). This CDR3 has 16 residues. The CDR3 DNA is TGCAGTGCTAGTCGGACGACAGGGGGGTACCAAGAGACCCAGTACTTC. This translates into CSASRTTGGYQETQYF.

This clonotype has a count of ten or more. This rearrangement joins TRBV24-1 to TRBJ1-4, with TRBD1 matching over 8 bases. Germline values: CDR1 KGHDR, CDR2 SFDVKD. The CDR3 length is 20 residues. V was clipped by 4 bases and J by 8 bases; unmatched bases: 23. The CDR3 protein is CATSDQARRGRDGREEKLFF. The CDR3 coding sequence is TGTGCCACCAGTGACCAAGCACGCAGGGGGCGAGACGGACGTGAGGAAAAACTGTTTTTT.

This clonotype was detected only a few times. A much larger clone differs from this one at a single base, so this may be a read error. V is TRBV20-1 and J is TRBJ2-7; D is ambiguous. Germline V gene sequence: CDR1 DFQATT, CDR2 SNEGSKA (reference sequence). CDR3 size: 11 residues. CDR3 sequence reads: CSVRPPNEQYF. CDR3 coding DNA: TGCAGTGTTAGACCCCCCAACGAGCAGTACTTC.

In this sample, this clonotype turned up many times. The chain couples TRBV7-2 to TRBJ2-1; 14 nucleotides agree with TRBD2. The V gene end was trimmed by 1 base and the J gene end by 1 base; junction bases not matched to a gene: 9. The CDR3 is made up of 20 amino acids. Looked up from germline, CDR1 is SGHTA and CDR2 is FQGNSA. Here the CDR3 DNA reads TGTGCCAGCAGCTTAGGGGGTCGGGGACTAGCGGGAGCTTCCTACAATGAGCAGTTCTTC. It is translated as CASSLGGRGLAGASYNEQFF.

This clonotype was picked up many times. The rearrangement joins TRBV5-1 to TRBJ1-1, with 7 bases fitting TRBD1. This CDR3 comprises 15 residues. The ends lost 4 bases at V and 5 bases at J; junction bases unmatched: 11. Per the germline V gene, CDR1 is SGHRS and CDR2 is YFSETQ. The CDR3 region is CASSDRERVATEAFF. In DNA, the CDR3 is TGCGCCAGCAGCGACAGGGAAAGGGTTGCTACTGAAGCTTTCTTT.

This sequence joins TRBV4-1 and TRBJ2-7; no clear D. The V end was cut by 1 base, the J end by 0 bases, with 7 bases between. Germline lookup yields CDR1 MGHRA and CDR2 YSYEKL. This CDR3 spans 14 amino acids. The chain's CDR3 is CASSQGWGSYEQYF. In nucleotides, the CDR3 is TGCGCCAGCAGCCAAGGTTGGGGCTCCTACGAGCAGTACTTC.

This clonotype was observed many times. This chain joins TRBV12-3 or TRBV12-4 and TRBJ2-7, with D possibly called TRBD1 or TRBD2 (5 bases each). The CDR3 has 16 amino acids. The ends were cut back, 5 bases at V and 5 bases at J, with 22 bases in the middle. CDR3 amino acids: CASSPPGAAGPHEQYF. The CDR3, as DNA: TGTGCCAGCAGTCCCCCCGGGGCAGCTGGCCCCCACGAGCAGTACTTC.

In its sample, this clonotype was seen many times. The J gene is TRBJ2-2, the V gene TRBV5-6, with D possibly being TRBD1 or TRBD2 (5 bases each). The V and J ends lost 4 bases and 7 bases respectively, with 8 bases between them. This CDR3 region has 12 residues. The germline CDR1 and CDR2 sequences are SGHDT and YYEEEE. CDR3 nucleotide sequence: TGTGCCAGCAGCAGAGGGGTCGGGGAGCTGTTTTTT. This gives the protein CASSRGVGELFF.

This clonotype turned up a few times. The J gene is TRBJ2-3, the V gene TRBV28, with D perhaps TRBD2 (5 bases). Trimming removed 6 bases from V and 1 base from J, with 5 bases in between. The CDR3 covers 12 residues. The germline gives CDR1 MDHEN, CDR2 SYDVKM. The CDR3, as DNA: TGTGCCAGCAGCGGGGGCACAGATACGCAGTATTTT. Translation gives CASSGGTDTQYF.

This clonotype was counted ten times or more. V usage is TRBV24-1 and J usage is TRBJ2-2; tentatively, D is TRBD2 (6 bases). The V and J ends lost 4 bases and 7 bases respectively, with 9 bases between them. The CDR3 totals 13 residues. Germline V gives CDR1 KGHDR, CDR2 SFDVKD. CDR3 loop: CATSDFSGGELFF. DNA for the CDR3: TGTGCCACCAGTGACTTTAGCGGCGGGGAGCTGTTTTTT.

This clonotype was counted many times. CDR3 sequence (DNA): TGTGCCAGCAGTGAAGTCGCCAGCGGGAGAGCGTACAATGAGCAGTTCTTC. Its protein product is CASSEVASGRAYNEQFF. V gene TRBV2 combines with J gene TRBJ2-1, with 8 bases fitting TRBD2. V lost 1 base, J lost 4 bases, and 9 bases stayed unmatched. This CDR3 is 17 amino acids long. Germline V gives CDR1 SNHLY, CDR2 FYNNEI.

This clonotype was seen ten or more times. This chain links TRBV9 with TRBJ2-1; TRBD2 agrees at 7 bases. The CDR3 is 15 residues long. Germline CDR1 reads SGDLS; CDR2 reads YYNGEE. V was clipped by 0 bases and J by 4 bases; unmatched bases: 4. Here the CDR3 DNA reads TGTGCCAGCAGCGTAGTGGGGAGGGAGTACAATGAGCAGTTCTTC. It specifies CASSVVGREYNEQFF.

This clonotype occurred many times. This chain connects TRBV6-5 to TRBJ2-7; TRBD1 might be the D (5 bases). This CDR3 comprises 14 residues. V was pared by 0 bases and J by 6 bases, with 12 bases between. The germline V gene encodes CDR1 MNHEY and CDR2 SVGAGI. The DNA of the CDR3 is TGTGCCAGCAGTTACTCGATACAGGTGGCCGAGCAGTACTTC. Its translation: CASSYSIQVAEQYF.

This clonotype was seen at least ten times. Compared with germline, one end of the junction differs, possibly owing to a read error. The gene calls are TRBV7-7 and TRBJ2-5; D ambiguous. Germline CDR1 reads SSHAT; CDR2 reads FNYEAQ (reference sequence). The CDR3 length is 14 residues. CDR3 loop: CASSLGGPQETQYF. The CDR3 DNA reads TGTGCTAGCAGCTTAGGTGGACCCCAAGAGACCCAGTACTTC.